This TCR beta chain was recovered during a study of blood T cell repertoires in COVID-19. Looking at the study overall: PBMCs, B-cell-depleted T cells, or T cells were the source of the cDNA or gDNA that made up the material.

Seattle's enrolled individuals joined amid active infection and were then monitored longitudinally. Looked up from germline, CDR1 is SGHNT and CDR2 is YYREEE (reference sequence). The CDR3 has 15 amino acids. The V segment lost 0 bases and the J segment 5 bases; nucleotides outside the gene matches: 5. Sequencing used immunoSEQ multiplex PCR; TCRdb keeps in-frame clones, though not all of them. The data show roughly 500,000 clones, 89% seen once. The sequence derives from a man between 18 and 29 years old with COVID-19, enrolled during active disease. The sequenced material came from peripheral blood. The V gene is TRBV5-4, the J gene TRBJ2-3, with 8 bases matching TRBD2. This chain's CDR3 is CASSLGAGAGDTQYF. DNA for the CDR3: TGTGCCAGCAGCTTGGGAGCGGGGGCTGGAGATACGCAGTATTTT. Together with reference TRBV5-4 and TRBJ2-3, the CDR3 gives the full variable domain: ETGVTQSPTHLIKTRGQQVTLRCSSQSGHNTVSWYQQALGQGPQFIFQYYREEENGRGNFPPRFSGLQFPNYSSELNVNALELDDSALYLCASSLGAGAGDTQYFGPGTRLTVL.